What follows is one TCR beta chain and its context. One end of the junction fails to match germline, which may point to a read error. The table came from immunoSEQ multiplex PCR; TCRdb's copy has only in-frame clones and leaves some out. The data hold just over 35,000 clones, with around 33% observed a single time. The sample is drawn from a study of PD-L1 blockade in urothelial cancer. Study-wide background: In tumor samples, T cells numbered a median of roughly 1,500.

The CDR3 has 17 amino acids. CDR1 is MGHDK, CDR2 SYGVNS, per germline. The source was tumor tissue, collected before atezolizumab (anti-PD-L1) treatment. This receptor was taken from a man aged 60-69 years with urothelial cancer. The chain carries TRBV25-1 and TRBJ1-2; weak D call: TRBD1 (5 bases). The chain's CDR3 is CASSESLSRNLGDGYTF. CDR3 DNA: TGTGCCAGCAGTGAATCCTTGTCTCGGAACCTAGGGGATGGCTACACCTTT.